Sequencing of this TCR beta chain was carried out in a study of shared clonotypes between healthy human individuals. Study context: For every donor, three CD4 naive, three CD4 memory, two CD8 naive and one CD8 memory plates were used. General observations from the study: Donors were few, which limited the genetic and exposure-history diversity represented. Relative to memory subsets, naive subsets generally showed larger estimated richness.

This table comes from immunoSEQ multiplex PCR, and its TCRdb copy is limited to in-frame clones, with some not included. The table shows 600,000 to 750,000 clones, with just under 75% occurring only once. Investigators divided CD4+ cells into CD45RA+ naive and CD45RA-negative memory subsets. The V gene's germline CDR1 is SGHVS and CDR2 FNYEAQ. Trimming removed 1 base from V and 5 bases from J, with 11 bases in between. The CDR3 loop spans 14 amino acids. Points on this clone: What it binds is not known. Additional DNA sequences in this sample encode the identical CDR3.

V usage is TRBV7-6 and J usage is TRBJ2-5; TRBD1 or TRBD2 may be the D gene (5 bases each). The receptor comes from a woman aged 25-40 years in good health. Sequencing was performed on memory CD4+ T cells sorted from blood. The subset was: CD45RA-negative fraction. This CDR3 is CASSLGGTRETQYF. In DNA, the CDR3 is TGTGCCAGCAGCTTAGGGGGGACCCGGGAGACCCAGTACTTC.